The 6 T cell receptor beta chains below all came from one sample that was sequenced in a study of shared clonotypes between healthy human individuals. Profiling relied on immunoSEQ multiplex PCR, and the TCRdb table lists in-frame clones only, not all of them. The sample lists around 600,000 clones; approximately 97% were seen once. Material: naive CD4+ T cells sorted from blood. Sample subset: CD45RA+ positively selected. Every receptor here comes from a woman younger than 45 in good health.

This clone occurred once. A read error may account for a junction end that differs from germline. The chain uses TRBV19 and TRBJ1-5; 7 bases are shared with TRBD1. From germline, CDR1 is LNHDA and CDR2 SQIVND (reference sequence). This CDR3 is built from 15 residues. The CDR3 here is CASSLEGTADQPQHF. DNA for the CDR3: TGTGCCAGTAGTCTAGAGGGGACAGCAGATCAGCCCCAGCATTTT.

CDR3 amino acids: CAISESGRQGRYEQYF. The CDR3 DNA reads as TGTGCCATCAGTGAGTCGGGTCGACAGGGGAGGTACGAGCAGTACTTC. The rearrangement joins TRBV10-3 to TRBJ2-7; 8 nucleotides agree with TRBD1. Germline trimming cut 0 bases from V and 4 bases from J; bases unmatched to any gene: 8. CDR1 and CDR2 (germline): ENHRY, SYGVKD. This CDR3 has 16 amino acids.

The chain links TRBV4-1 to TRBJ2-3; TRBD2 agrees at 11 bases. Per germline, CDR1 MGHRA and CDR2 YSYEKL. This CDR3 contains 16 residues. V lost 1 base to trimming and J lost 6 bases; unmatched junction nucleotides: 6. CDR3 nucleotides: TGCGCCAGCAGCCAAGGGGGACTAGCGGAGAGGGATACGCAGTATTTT. This codes for CASSQGGLAERDTQYF.

This clone was found once. The V and J genes are TRBV7-2 and TRBJ2-5; D ambiguous. The J call may be wrong; the DNA end is better matched by TRBJ2-7. This CDR3 has 13 residues. The germline V gene encodes CDR1 SGHTA and CDR2 FQGNSA. The CDR3 coding sequence is TGTGCCAGCAGCTCCGACGGTACATACGAGCAGTACTTC. Protein: CASSSDGTYEQYF.

The J gene is TRBJ1-5, the V gene TRBV2; D ambiguous. V was trimmed by 1 base and J by 0 bases, leaving 7 bases between them. Germline CDR1 SNHLY, CDR2 FYNNEI. This CDR3 comprises 15 residues. In DNA form, the CDR3 reads TGTGCCAGCAGTGAAGACAGACTTAGCAATCAGCCCCAGCATTTT. This gives the protein CASSEDRLSNQPQHF.

The rearrangement uses TRBV6-1 and TRBJ1-1, with 7 bases fitting TRBD1. Germline loops: CDR1 MNHNS, CDR2 SASEGT. The CDR3 runs to 13 residues. The V and J ends lost 4 bases and 6 bases, in that order; junction bases with no gene match: 5. CDR3 bases: TGTGCCAGCAGTGGCAGGGGGTGGGCTGAAGCTTTCTTT. It specifies CASSGRGWAEAFF.